These 24 T cell receptor beta chains share one sample of origin, sequenced in a study of cytomegalovirus exposure and HLA in healthy donors. PCR amplification relied on 60 Vbeta primers (plus 13 Jbeta primers). Clones were read by immunoSEQ multiplex PCR, and TCRdb kept only the in-frame ones, dropping some. Of about 250,000 clones listed, around 80% are singletons. Sequencing used PBMCs. Receptor source: a girl aged 2-10 years in good health and CMV-seronegative.

The chain links TRBV28 to TRBJ1-2; 7 bases align to TRBD1. The CDR3 sequence is 14 residues long. Germline V gene lookup returns CDR1 MDHEN and CDR2 SYDVKM. With V trimmed by 7 bases and J by 8 bases, 13 bases remained unmatched. The CDR3 bases are TGTGCCAGCACCACTGGTCAGGGGGTTGGGGGCTACACCTTC. Encoded protein: CASTTGQGVGGYTF.

The rearrangement joins TRBV5-4 to TRBJ2-1, with 9 bases identical to TRBD2. Germline values: CDR1 SGHNT, CDR2 YYREEE (reference sequence). The CDR3 is 15 residues long. J gave up 4 bases and V 4 bases, and 6 bases lay outside the gene matches. CDR3 loop: CASSRSSGTYNEQFF. CDR3 bases: TGTGCCAGCAGCCGGTCTAGCGGGACATACAATGAGCAGTTCTTC.

This clone has just a few counts. V is TRBV5-4 and J is TRBJ2-3, with TRBD1 identical over 8 bases. Germline lookup yields CDR1 SGHNT and CDR2 YYREEE (reference sequence). The junction had 4 bases not matched to a gene; V was cut back by 4 bases and J by 6 bases. The CDR3 sequence is 13 residues long. CDR3 protein: CASSLQGADTQYF. The CDR3 DNA follows: TGTGCCAGCAGCCTCCAGGGGGCGGATACGCAGTATTTT.

The rearrangement joins TRBV11-2 to TRBJ1-1; possible D gene TRBD1, 6 bases. The germline CDR1 and CDR2 sequences are SGHAT and FQNNGV. V was trimmed by 1 base and J by 1 base, leaving 7 bases between them. The CDR3 runs to 14 residues. CDR3 protein: CASSLAGQNTEAFF. DNA of the CDR3: TGTGCCAGCAGCTTAGCGGGACAGAACACTGAAGCTTTCTTT.

The rearrangement joins TRBV18 to TRBJ2-5; TRBD2 matches at 11 bases. The CDR3 contains 19 residues. V lost 6 bases, J lost 2 bases, and 17 bases stayed unmatched. The germline CDR1 and CDR2 sequences are KGHSH and LQKENI. The CDR3 DNA reads TGTGCCAGCTCGCCGACTAGCGGGGAACGATTCGGGGGGCAAGAGACCCAGTACTTC. Translated: CASSPTSGERFGGQETQYF.

This sequence joins TRBV19 and TRBJ2-2; D not resolved. This CDR3 is built from 13 residues. CDR1 LNHDA and CDR2 SQIVND come from the germline V gene (reference sequence). V lost 6 bases and J 3 bases, leaving 8 bases between the germline ends. The CDR3 coding sequence is TGTGCCAGTAGCCGAGTACACACCGGGGAGCTGTTTTTT. As protein: CASSRVHTGELFF.

V is TRBV9 and J is TRBJ2-5; D possibly corresponds to TRBD1 (6 bases). V was clipped by 6 bases and J by 2 bases, with 14 bases between them. The CDR3 sequence is 14 residues long. CDR1 and CDR2 (germline): SGDLS, YYNGEE. CDR3 DNA: TGTGCCAGCACGAGAGGGGGTAGGCAAGAGACCCAGTACTTC. It codes for CASTRGGRQETQYF.

This rearrangement joins TRBV15 to TRBJ2-1; D possibly corresponds to TRBD1 (6 bases). Trimming pared 0 bases from V and 12 bases from J, leaving 9 bases between. Germline V gene lookup returns CDR1 LNHNV and CDR2 YYDKDF (reference sequence). This CDR3 is 12 amino acids long. CDR3 region: CATSRDGRGQFF. CDR3 nucleotide sequence: TGTGCCACCAGCAGAGATGGCAGGGGGCAGTTCTTC.

J is TRBJ2-1 and V is TRBV6-5; TRBD1 matches at 9 bases. Unmatched junction bases numbered 8, after V lost 2 bases and J lost 9 bases. The CDR3 sequence is 15 residues long. The germline V gene has CDR1 MNHEY and CDR2 SVGAGI. The CDR3 reads CASSYRNTGGSEQFF. CDR3 DNA: TGTGCCAGCAGTTACCGTAATACAGGGGGCAGTGAGCAGTTCTTC.

The rearrangement uses TRBV4-1 and TRBJ2-7; D is perhaps TRBD2 (6 bases). The germline V and J ends were trimmed by 1 base and 9 bases, with 10 bases remaining between them. The CDR3 contains 12 residues. Germline values: CDR1 MGHRA, CDR2 YSYEKL. This CDR3 reads CASSQVRRGQYF. CDR3 DNA: TGCGCCAGCAGCCAAGTTCGGCGGGGGCAGTACTTC.

V gene TRBV7-2 combines with J gene TRBJ2-7; maybe TRBD1 (5 bases). The ends were cut back, 4 bases at V and 2 bases at J, with 12 bases in the middle. CDR3 size: 14 residues. CDR1 and CDR2 from the germline V gene are SGHTA and FQGNSA. This CDR3 reads CASSSWQGPYEQYF. The DNA for the CDR3 is TGTGCCAGCAGCTCCTGGCAGGGCCCCTACGAGCAGTACTTC. The complete variable domain, with remaining parts taken from reference TRBV7-2 and TRBJ2-7, reads GAGVSQSPSNKVTEKGKDVELRCDPISGHTALYWYRQSLGQGLEFLIYFQGNSAPDKSGLPSDRFSAERTGGSVSTLTIQRTQQEDSAVYLCASSSWQGPYEQYFGPGTRLTVT.

The chain employs TRBV5-1 and TRBJ1-6; no clear D. This CDR3 contains 13 residues. The germline gives CDR1 SGHRS, CDR2 YFSETQ. V gave up 1 base and J gave up 7 bases, with 6 bases separating them. DNA of the CDR3: TGCGCCAGCAGCTTGTCATTGAATTCACCCCTCCACTTT. Its protein product is CASSLSLNSPLHF.

This clone was seen just once. The chain joins TRBV10-3 to TRBJ2-4, with a tentative D call TRBD1 (6 bases). Trimming shortened V by 0 bases and J by 7 bases, and 10 bases separated the two germline ends. Looked up from germline, CDR1 is ENHRY and CDR2 is SYGVKD. This CDR3 region has 14 residues. This chain's CDR3 is CAISESGGPNIQYF. The CDR3 region has the DNA TGTGCCATCAGTGAGTCAGGGGGACCGAACATTCAGTACTTC.

V and J are TRBV21-1 and TRBJ1-4; the table's D gene call, TRBD1, was not cross checked with the DNA. TRBV21-1 is marked as a pseudogene. The CDR3 is made up of 16 amino acids. The CDR3 protein is CASTRDRNCVYEKLFF. The DNA for the CDR3 is TGTGCCAGCACTCGGGACAGGAATTGCGTATACGAAAAACTGTTTTTT.

This clone was counted only a few times. This chain joins TRBV28 and TRBJ2-7; D might be TRBD2 (6 bases). Trimming removed 8 bases at V and 2 bases at J, with 16 bases between. The CDR3 length is 14 residues. Germline assignment: CDR1 MDHEN and CDR2 SYDVKM. CDR3 bases: TGTGCCAGCCGAAGGAGGGGAGACACCTACGAGCAGTACTTC. Residues: CASRRRGDTYEQYF.

The chain uses TRBV27 and TRBJ1-5, with 8 positions matching TRBD1. This CDR3 is 14 amino acids long. The ends lost 7 bases at V and 5 bases at J; junction bases unmatched: 7. The germline CDR1 and CDR2 sequences are MNHEY and SMNVEV (reference sequence). DNA for the CDR3: TGTGCCAGCACCCCCGGACAGGGTGATCAGCCCCAGCATTTT. This translates into CASTPGQGDQPQHF.

This sequence joins TRBV5-4 and TRBJ2-1, with D possibly being TRBD2 (7 bases). V was cut by 2 bases and J by 7 bases, with 16 bases left in between. The CDR3 has 15 residues. CDR1 SGHNT and CDR2 YYREEE come from the germline V gene (reference sequence). The DNA of the CDR3 is TGTGCCAGCAGCTTCGAAGGGGGGGCCTGGAATGAGCAGTTCTTC. Encoded protein: CASSFEGGAWNEQFF.

The chain carries TRBV28 and TRBJ2-7, with a possible D match to TRBD1 (5 bases). CDR3 size: 12 residues. From germline, CDR1 is MDHEN and CDR2 SYDVKM. Trimming pared 4 bases from V and 6 bases from J, leaving 10 bases between. This CDR3 is CASSSPQGEQYF. The CDR3 coding sequence is TGTGCCAGCAGTTCCCCCCAGGGCGAGCAGTACTTC.

The gene calls are TRBV19 and TRBJ1-6, with TRBD1 as a possible D gene (6 bases). Trimming left V 8 bases short and J 6 bases short, with 17 bases between. The CDR3 runs 15 residues. From germline, CDR1 is LNHDA and CDR2 SQIVND (reference sequence). CDR3 nucleotide sequence: TGTGCCAGTGCAGTCCCGGACAGTATTAATTCACCCCTCCACTTT. Its protein product is CASAVPDSINSPLHF.

This rearrangement joins TRBV9 to TRBJ1-2; TRBD1 agrees at 11 bases. Germline values: CDR1 SGDLS, CDR2 YYNGEE. The CDR3 consists of 17 residues. The V gene end was trimmed by 2 bases and the J gene end by 4 bases; junction bases not matched to a gene: 10. CDR3 in DNA: TGTGCCAGCAGCGTCGACCATGGACAGGGGGCGGGCTATGGCTACACCTTC. Translation: CASSVDHGQGAGYGYTF.

The chain recombines TRBV5-1 with TRBJ2-3, with D possibly matching TRBD1 (6 bases). The CDR3 spans 19 residues. Germline V lookup: CDR1 SGHRS, CDR2 YFSETQ. Between the trimmed V and J ends, which lost 2 bases and 0 bases, there was a span of 22 bases. CDR3 protein: CASSFAWIHRASSTDTQYF. DNA for the CDR3: TGCGCCAGCAGCTTCGCCTGGATACACAGGGCTTCTAGCACAGATACGCAGTATTTT.

The chain joins TRBV13 to TRBJ2-3, with 9 bases identical to TRBD2. V trimming: 2 bases; J trimming: 3 bases; junction bases outside the gene matches: 3. The CDR3 loop spans 15 amino acids. Germline CDR1 PRHDT, CDR2 FYEKMQ (reference sequence). CDR3: CASSLMRGGTDTQYF. As DNA, the CDR3 is TGTGCCAGCAGCTTAATGCGGGGGGGGACAGATACGCAGTATTTT.

This chain connects TRBV13 to TRBJ2-1; D is uncertain. Deletions cut 7 bases from V and 12 bases from J, with 16 bases between. The CDR3 length is 12 residues. Germline V gene data show CDR1 as PRHDT and CDR2 as FYEKMQ (reference sequence). CDR3 nucleotide sequence: TGTGCCAGCAACCTACTAACTACTGGGCAGTTCTTC. This encodes CASNLLTTGQFF.

The chain joins TRBV9 to TRBJ2-7; 8 nucleotides line up with TRBD1. Germline loops: CDR1 SGDLS, CDR2 YYNGEE. CDR3 length: 12 amino acids. V dropped 7 bases and J dropped 3; count of bases not matched to a gene: 3. CDR3 amino acids: CASGTGLYEQYF. CDR3 DNA: TGTGCCAGCGGGACAGGTCTCTACGAGCAGTACTTC.